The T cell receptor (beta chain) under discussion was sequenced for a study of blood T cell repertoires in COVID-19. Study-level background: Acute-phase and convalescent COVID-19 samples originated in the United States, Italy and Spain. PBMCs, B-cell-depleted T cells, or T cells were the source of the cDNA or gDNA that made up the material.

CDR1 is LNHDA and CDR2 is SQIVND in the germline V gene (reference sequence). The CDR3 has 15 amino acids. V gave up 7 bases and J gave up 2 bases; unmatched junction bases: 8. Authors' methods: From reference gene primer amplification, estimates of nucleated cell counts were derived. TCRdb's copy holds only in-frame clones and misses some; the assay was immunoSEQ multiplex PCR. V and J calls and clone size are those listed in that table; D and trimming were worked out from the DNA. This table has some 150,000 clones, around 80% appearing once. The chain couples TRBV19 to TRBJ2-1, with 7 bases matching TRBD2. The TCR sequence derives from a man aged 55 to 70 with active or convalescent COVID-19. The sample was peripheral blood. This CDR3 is CASNQAGSTYNEQFF. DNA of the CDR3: TGTGCCAGTAATCAAGCGGGATCAACCTACAATGAGCAGTTCTTC.